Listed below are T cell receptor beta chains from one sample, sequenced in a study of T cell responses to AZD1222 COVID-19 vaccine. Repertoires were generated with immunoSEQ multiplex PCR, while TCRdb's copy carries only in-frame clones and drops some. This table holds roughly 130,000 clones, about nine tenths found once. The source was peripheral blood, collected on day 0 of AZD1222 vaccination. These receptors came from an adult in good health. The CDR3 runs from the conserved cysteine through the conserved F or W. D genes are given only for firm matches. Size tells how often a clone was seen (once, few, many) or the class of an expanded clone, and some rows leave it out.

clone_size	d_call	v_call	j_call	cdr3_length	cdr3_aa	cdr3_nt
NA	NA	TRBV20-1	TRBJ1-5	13	CSASGTVNQPQHF	TGCAGTGCTAGTGGAACAGTCAATCAGCCCCAGCATTTT
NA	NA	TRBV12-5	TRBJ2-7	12	CAVQRGPYEQYF	TGTGCTGTTCAAAGGGGACCCTACGAGCAGTACTTC
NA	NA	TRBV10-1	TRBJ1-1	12	CASSGQHTEAFF	TGCGCCAGCAGTGGACAGCACACTGAAGCTTTCTTT
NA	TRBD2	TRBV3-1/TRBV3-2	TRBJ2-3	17	CASSQDLIAGVTDTQYF	TGTGCCAGCAGCCAAGATTTGATAGCGGGGGTCACAGATACGCAGTATTTT
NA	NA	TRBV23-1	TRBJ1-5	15	CASRHPRYSNQPQHF	TGCGCCAGCAGACATCCTCGCTATAGCAATCAGCCCCAGCATTTT
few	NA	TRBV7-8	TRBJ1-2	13	CASSRDGGSGYTF	TGTGCCAGCAGCCGGGATGGGGGTTCTGGCTACACCTTC
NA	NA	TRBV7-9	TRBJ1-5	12	CASSSHYEPQHF	TGTGCCAGCAGCTCCCATTACGAGCCCCAGCATTTT
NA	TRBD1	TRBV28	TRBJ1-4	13	CASRTGGNEKLFF	TGTGCCAGCAGGACAGGGGGGAATGAAAAACTGTTTTTT
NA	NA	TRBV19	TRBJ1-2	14	CASSARTGNYGYTF	TGTGCCAGTAGTGCCCGGACTGGGAACTATGGCTACACCTTC
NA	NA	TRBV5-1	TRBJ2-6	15	CASSQSGSGANVLTF	TGCGCCAGCAGCCAGAGTGGTTCTGGGGCCAACGTCCTGACTTTC
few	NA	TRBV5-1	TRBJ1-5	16	CASSLDPGQTNQPQHF	TGCGCCAGCAGCTTGGATCCGGGACAAACCAATCAGCCCCAGCATTTT
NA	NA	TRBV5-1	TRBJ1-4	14	CASSLEGSSEKLFF	TGCGCCAGCAGCTTGGAAGGGAGCTCTGAAAAACTGTTTTTT
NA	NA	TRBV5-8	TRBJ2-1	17	CASSWGEGRHSYNEQFF	TGTGCCAGCAGCTGGGGAGAGGGGCGCCACTCCTACAATGAGCAGTTCTTC
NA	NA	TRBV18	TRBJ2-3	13	CASSFGVTDTQYF	TGTGCCAGCTCATTCGGGGTGACAGATACGCAGTATTTT
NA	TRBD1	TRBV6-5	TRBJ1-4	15	CASSRTGTGNEKLFF	TGTGCCAGCAGTCGAACCGGGACAGGGAATGAAAAACTGTTTTTT
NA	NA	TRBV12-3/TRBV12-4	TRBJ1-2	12	CASTSVGFGYTF	TGTGCCAGCACGTCGGTGGGGTTTGGCTACACCTTC
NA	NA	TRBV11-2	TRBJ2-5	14	CASSLVVLRETQYF	TGTGCCAGCAGCTTAGTCGTACTTCGGGAGACCCAGTACTTC
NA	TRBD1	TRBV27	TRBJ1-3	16	CASSRTGVVRGNTIYF	TGTGCCAGCAGTAGGACAGGGGTAGTCCGTGGAAACACCATATATTTT
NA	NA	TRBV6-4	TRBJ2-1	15	CASSVEGRRGSEQFF	TGTGCCAGCAGTGTCGAGGGGCGGAGGGGGAGTGAGCAGTTCTTC
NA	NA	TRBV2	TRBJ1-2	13	CASRPRHLKGYTF	TGTGCCAGCAGACCCAGACACCTCAAGGGCTACACCTTC
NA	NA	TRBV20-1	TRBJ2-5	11	CSAPFLETQYF	TGCAGTGCACCCTTCTTAGAGACCCAGTACTTC
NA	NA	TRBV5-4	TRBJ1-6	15	CASSPPTGDNSPLHF	TGTGCCAGCAGCCCGCCGACAGGAGATAATTCACCCCTCCACTTT
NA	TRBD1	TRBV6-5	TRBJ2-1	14	CASRNNRGSIEQFF	TGTGCCAGCAGAAATAACAGGGGCTCTATTGAGCAGTTCTTC
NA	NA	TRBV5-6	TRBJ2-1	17	CASSFPSGPGDYNEQFF	TGTGCCAGCAGCTTCCCATCCGGTCCGGGGGATTACAATGAGCAGTTCTTC
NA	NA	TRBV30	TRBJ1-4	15	CAWSGLGGWGEKLFF	TGTGCCTGGAGTGGTTTGGGGGGCTGGGGTGAAAAACTGTTTTTT
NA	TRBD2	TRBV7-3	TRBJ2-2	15	CASSSQRGRTGELFF	TGTGCCAGCAGCTCTCAGCGGGGTAGGACCGGGGAGCTGTTTTTT
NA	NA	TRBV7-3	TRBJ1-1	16	CASSRNVAQGGTEAFF	TGTGCCAGCAGCCGAAATGTAGCACAGGGCGGCACTGAAGCTTTCTTT
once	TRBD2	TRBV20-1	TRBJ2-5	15	CSASPSGRNQETQYF	TGCAGTGCTAGTCCCAGCGGGAGGAACCAAGAGACCCAGTACTTC
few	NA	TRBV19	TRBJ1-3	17	CASSDNGPFNSGNTIYF	TGTGCCAGTAGTGACAACGGACCATTTAACTCTGGAAACACCATATATTTT
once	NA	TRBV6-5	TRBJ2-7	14	CASSRDWIHYEQYF	TGTGCCAGCAGCCGGGACTGGATCCACTACGAGCAGTACTTC
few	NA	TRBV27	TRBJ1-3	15	CASRESRVHGNTIYF	TGTGCCAGCAGAGAATCCCGGGTCCATGGAAACACCATATATTTT
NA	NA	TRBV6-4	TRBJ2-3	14	CASSEQSNTDTQYF	TGTGCCAGCAGTGAACAGAGTAACACAGATACGCAGTATTTT
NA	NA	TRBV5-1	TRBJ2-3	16	CASSLWGEPSGDTQYF	TGCGCCAGCAGCTTGTGGGGGGAGCCGTCTGGGGATACGCAGTATTTT
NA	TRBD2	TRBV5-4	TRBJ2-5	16	CASSLVSGRGQETQYF	TGTGCCAGCAGCTTGGTTAGCGGGAGGGGTCAAGAGACCCAGTACTTC
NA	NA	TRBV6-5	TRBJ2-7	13	CASSKGLPYEQYF	TGTGCCAGCAGTAAGGGGCTACCCTACGAGCAGTACTTC
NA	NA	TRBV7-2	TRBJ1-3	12	CASRTGGNTIYF	TGTGCCAGCAGAACGGGAGGAAACACCATATATTTT
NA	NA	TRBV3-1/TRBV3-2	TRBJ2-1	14	CASSQPSYYNEQFF	TGTGCCAGCAGCCAACCTAGCTACTACAATGAGCAGTTCTTC
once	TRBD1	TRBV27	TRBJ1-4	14	CASRTDREEEKLFF	TGTGCCAGCAGAACGGACAGGGAAGAAGAAAAACTGTTTTTT
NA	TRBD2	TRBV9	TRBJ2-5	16	CASTPGTSGGPETQYF	TGTGCCAGCACCCCAGGGACGAGCGGGGGGCCGGAGACCCAGTACTTC
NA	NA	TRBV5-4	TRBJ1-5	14	CASSADGGNQPQHF	TGTGCCAGCAGCGCGGACGGCGGCAATCAGCCCCAGCATTTT
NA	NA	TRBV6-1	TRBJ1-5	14	CASSEVRGNQPQHF	TGTGCCAGCAGTGAAGTAAGAGGCAATCAGCCCCAGCATTTT
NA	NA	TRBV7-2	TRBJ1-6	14	CASSRTSYNSPLHF	TGTGCCAGCAGCCGGACCTCCTATAATTCACCCCTCCACTTT
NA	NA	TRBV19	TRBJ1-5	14	CASSFAGNNQPQHF	TGTGCCAGTAGTTTTGCAGGGAACAATCAGCCCCAGCATTTT